This T cell receptor beta chain was sequenced in a study of vaccination and CD4 T cells after COVID-19. Indicated treatment: approximately nine-day PBMC culture with coronavirus spike peptide pools or control peptides (ViraFEST assay). The V and J ends lost 0 bases and 6 bases, in that order; junction bases with no gene match: 11. This CDR3 is 17 amino acids long. Germline V gives CDR1 ENHRY, CDR2 SYGVKD. The Oncomine TCR Beta short-read assay was what sequenced the DNA obtained from cultured CD4+ T cells. TCRdb called the PCR reads again in MiXCR, with one record for every CDR3 protein. The sample yields 17,000 or so distinct CDR3 sequences, about 44% seen once. With regard to this clonotype: Its antigen is currently unknown.

The gene calls are TRBV10-3 and TRBJ2-3; 8 bases are shared with TRBD1. The receptor was derived from a human donor who received a COVID-19 vaccine. The sequencing used CD4+ T cells from blood, cultured in vitro, collected before SARS-CoV-2 vaccination. CDR3 residues: CAISESSGQGARDTQYF. The CDR3 DNA reads TGTGCCATCAGTGAGTCGAGTGGGCAGGGGGCTAGGGATACGCAGTATTTT.